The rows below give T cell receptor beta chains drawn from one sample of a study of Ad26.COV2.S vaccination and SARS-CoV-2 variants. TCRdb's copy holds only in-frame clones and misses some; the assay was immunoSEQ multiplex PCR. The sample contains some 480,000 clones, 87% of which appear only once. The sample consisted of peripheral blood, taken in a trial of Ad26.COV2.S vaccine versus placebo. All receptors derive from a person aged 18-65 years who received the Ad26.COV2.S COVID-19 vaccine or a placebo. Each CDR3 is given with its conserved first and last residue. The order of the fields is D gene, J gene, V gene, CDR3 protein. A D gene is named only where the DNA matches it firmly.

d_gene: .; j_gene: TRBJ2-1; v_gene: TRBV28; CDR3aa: CASSPADYYNEQFF
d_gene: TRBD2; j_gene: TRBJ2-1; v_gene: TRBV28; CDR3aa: CASSRLAGTVEQFF
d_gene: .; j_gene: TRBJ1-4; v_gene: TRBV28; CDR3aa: CASSLSVGGLGEKLFF
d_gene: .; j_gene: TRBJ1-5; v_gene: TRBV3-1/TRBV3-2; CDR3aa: CASSQDSRGGLSNQPQHF
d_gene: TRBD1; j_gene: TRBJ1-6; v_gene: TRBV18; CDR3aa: CASSARQGNSPLHF
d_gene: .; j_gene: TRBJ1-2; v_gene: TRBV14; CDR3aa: CASSQDSQAGYTF
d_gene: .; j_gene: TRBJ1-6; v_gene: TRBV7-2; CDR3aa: CASSLVGGSSYNSPLHF
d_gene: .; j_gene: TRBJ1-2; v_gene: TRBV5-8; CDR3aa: CASSPDGNYGYTF
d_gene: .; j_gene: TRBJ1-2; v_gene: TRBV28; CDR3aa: CASSPDRIYGYTF
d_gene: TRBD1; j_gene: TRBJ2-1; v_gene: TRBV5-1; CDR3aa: CASSHIQLQGRDEQFF
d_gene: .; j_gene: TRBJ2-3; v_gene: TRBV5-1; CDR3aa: CASSTNTDTQYF
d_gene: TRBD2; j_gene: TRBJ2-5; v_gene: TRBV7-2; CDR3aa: CASSWIAGEETQYF
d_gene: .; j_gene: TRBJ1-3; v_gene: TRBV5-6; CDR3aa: CASSPGARRGNTIYF
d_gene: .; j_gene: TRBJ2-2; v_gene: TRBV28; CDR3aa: CASTLVSTKMNTGELFF
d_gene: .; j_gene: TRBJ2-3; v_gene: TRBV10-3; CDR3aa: CAISQGGSGTDTQYF
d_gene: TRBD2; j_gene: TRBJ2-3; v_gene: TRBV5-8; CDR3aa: CASSQGLAGRADTQYF
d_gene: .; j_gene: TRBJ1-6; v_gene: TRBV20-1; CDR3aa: CSASRGSRDSPLHF
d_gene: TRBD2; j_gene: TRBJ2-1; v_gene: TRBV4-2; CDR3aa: CASSHTRRGLAEKNEQFF
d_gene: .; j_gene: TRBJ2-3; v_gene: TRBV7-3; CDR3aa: CASSLAFTDTQYF
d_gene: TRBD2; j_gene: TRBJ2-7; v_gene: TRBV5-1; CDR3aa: CASSLVLASPGEQYF
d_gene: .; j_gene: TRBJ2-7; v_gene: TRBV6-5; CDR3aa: CASSPQGGISYEQYF
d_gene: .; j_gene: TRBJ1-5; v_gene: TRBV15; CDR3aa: CATSRGGVNQPQHF
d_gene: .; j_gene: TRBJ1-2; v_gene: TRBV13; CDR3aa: CASSLGRGLAYYGYTF